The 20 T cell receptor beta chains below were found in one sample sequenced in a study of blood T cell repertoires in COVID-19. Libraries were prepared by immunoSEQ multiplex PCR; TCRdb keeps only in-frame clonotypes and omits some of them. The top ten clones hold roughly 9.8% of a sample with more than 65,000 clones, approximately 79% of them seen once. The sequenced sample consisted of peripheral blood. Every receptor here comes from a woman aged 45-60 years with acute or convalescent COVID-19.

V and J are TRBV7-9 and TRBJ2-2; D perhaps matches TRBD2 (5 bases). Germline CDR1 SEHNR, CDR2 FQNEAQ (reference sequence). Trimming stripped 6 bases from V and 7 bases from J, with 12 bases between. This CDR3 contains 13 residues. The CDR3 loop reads CASRETSNGELFF. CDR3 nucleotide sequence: TGTGCCAGCAGAGAAACTAGTAACGGGGAGCTGTTTTTT.

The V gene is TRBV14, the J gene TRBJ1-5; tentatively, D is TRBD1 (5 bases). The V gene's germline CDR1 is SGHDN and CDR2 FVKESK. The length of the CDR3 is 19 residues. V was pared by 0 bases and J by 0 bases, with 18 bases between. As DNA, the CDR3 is TGTGCCAGCAGCCAAGACGGCGACAGCGGGTCTTATAGCAATCAGCCCCAGCATTTT. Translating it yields CASSQDGDSGSYSNQPQHF. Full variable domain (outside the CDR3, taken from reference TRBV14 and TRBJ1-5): EAGVTQFPSHSVIEKGQTVTLRCDPISGHDNLYWYRRVMGKEIKFLLHFVKESKQDESGMPNNRFLAERTGGTYSTLKVQPAELEDSGVYFCASSQDGDSGSYSNQPQHFGDGTRLSIL.

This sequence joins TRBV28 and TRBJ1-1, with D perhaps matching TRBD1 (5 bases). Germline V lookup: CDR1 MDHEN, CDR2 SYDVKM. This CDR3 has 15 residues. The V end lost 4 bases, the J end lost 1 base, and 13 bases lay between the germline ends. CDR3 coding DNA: TGTGCCAGCAGTTCTCGGGGGGGAGGGAACACTGAAGCTTTCTTT. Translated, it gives CASSSRGGGNTEAFF.

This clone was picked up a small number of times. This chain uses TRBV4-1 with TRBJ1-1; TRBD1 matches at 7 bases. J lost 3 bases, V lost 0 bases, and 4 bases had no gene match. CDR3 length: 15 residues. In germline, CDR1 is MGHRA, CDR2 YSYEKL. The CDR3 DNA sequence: TGCGCCAGCAGCCAAGAGCCAGGGGGATACACTGAAGCTTTCTTT. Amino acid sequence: CASSQEPGGYTEAFF.

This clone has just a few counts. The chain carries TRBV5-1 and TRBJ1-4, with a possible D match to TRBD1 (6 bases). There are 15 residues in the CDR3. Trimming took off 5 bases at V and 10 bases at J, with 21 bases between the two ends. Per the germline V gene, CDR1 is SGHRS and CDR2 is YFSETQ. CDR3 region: CASSAGANERVKLFF. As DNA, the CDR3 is TGCGCCAGCAGTGCAGGGGCTAATGAACGGGTAAAACTGTTTTTT.

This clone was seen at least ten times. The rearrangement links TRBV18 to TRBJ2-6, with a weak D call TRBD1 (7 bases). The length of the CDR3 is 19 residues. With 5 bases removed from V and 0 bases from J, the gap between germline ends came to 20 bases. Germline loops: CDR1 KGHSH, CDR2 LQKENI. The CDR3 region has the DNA TGTGCCAGCTCAAGGAGGGACAGTCTATCGAGCTCTGGGGCCAACGTCCTGACTTTC. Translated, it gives CASSRRDSLSSSGANVLTF.

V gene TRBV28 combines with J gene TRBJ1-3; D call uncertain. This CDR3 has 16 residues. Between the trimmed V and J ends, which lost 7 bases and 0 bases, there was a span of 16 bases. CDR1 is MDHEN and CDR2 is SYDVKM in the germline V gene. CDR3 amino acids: CASTLIHRGSGNTIYF. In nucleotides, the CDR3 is TGTGCCAGCACCCTTATCCACCGAGGCTCTGGAAACACCATATATTTT. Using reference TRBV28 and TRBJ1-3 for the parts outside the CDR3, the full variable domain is DVKVTQSSRYLVKRTGEKVFLECVQDMDHENMFWYRQDPGLGLRLIYFSYDVKMKEKGDIPEGYSVSREKKERFSLILESASTNQTSMYLCASTLIHRGSGNTIYFGEGSWLTVV.

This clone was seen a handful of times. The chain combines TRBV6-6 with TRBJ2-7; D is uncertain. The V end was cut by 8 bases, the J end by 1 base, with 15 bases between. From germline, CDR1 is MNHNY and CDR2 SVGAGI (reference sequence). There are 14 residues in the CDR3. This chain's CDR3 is CASGQQQSSYEQYF. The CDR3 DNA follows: TGTGCCAGCGGTCAACAACAGTCATCCTACGAGCAGTACTTC.

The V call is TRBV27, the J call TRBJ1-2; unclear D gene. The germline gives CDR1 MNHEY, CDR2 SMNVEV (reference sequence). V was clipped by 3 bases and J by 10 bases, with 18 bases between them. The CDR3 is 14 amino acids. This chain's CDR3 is CASSFHEKTRHYTF. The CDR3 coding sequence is TGTGCCAGCAGTTTCCACGAGAAGACCAGGCACTACACCTTC.

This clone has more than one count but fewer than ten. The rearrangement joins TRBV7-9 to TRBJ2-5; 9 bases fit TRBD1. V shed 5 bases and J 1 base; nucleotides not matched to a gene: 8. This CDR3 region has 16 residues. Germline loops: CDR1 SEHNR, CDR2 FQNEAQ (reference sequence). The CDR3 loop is CASSPKRDRAQETQYF. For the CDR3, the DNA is TGTGCCAGCAGCCCCAAAAGGGACAGGGCCCAAGAGACCCAGTACTTC.

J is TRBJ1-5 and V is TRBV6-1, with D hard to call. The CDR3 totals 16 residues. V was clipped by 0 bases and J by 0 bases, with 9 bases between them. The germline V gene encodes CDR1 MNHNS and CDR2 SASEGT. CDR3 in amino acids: CASSEARRNSNQPQHF. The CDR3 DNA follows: TGTGCCAGCAGTGAAGCGCGAAGAAATAGCAATCAGCCCCAGCATTTT.

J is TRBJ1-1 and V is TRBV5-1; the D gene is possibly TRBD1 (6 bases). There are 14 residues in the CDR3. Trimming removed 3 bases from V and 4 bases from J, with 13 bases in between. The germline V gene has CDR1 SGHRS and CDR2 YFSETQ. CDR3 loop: CASSYYTGSTEAFF. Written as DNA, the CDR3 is TGCGCCAGCAGCTATTACACAGGGTCCACTGAAGCTTTCTTT.

CDR3 DNA sequence: TGTGCCAGCAGCTTAATTGGGGGCGCGGAGATCTATGGCTACACCTTC. Its translation is CASSLIGGAEIYGYTF. The chain links TRBV7-2 to TRBJ1-2; perhaps TRBD1 as D (6 bases). The V end lost 2 bases, the J end lost 4 bases, and 17 bases lay between the germline ends. The CDR3 totals 16 residues. The germline V gene has CDR1 SGHTA and CDR2 FQGNSA.

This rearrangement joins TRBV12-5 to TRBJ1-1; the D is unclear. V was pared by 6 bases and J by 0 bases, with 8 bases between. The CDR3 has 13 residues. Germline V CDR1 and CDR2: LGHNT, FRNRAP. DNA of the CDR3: TGTGCTAGTGGCATGAGAATGAACACTGAAGCTTTCTTT. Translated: CASGMRMNTEAFF.

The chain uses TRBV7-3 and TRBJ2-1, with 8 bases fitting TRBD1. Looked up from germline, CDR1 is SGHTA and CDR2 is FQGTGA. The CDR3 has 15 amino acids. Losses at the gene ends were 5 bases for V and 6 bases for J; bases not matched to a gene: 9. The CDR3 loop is CASSLLTGVSNEQFF. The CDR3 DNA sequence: TGTGCCAGCAGCCTCTTGACAGGGGTATCCAATGAGCAGTTCTTC.

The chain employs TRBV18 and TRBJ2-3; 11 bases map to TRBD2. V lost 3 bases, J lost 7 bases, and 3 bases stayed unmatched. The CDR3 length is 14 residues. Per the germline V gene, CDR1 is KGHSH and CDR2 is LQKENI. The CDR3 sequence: CASSPTSGIHTQYF. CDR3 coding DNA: TGTGCCAGCTCACCGACTAGCGGGATTCATACGCAGTATTTT. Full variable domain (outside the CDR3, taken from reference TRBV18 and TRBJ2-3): NAGVMQNPRHLVRRRGQEARLRCSPMKGHSHVYWYRQLPEEGLKFMVYLQKENIIDESGMPKERFSAEFPKEGPSILRIQQVVRGDSAAYFCASSPTSGIHTQYFGPGTRLTVL.

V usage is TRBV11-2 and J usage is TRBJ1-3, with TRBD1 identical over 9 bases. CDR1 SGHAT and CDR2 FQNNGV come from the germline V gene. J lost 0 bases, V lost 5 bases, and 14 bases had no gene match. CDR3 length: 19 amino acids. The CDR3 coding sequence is TGTGCCAGCAGCCCCACCTGGGACAGGGACCTTTACTCTGGAAACACCATATATTTT. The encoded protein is CASSPTWDRDLYSGNTIYF.

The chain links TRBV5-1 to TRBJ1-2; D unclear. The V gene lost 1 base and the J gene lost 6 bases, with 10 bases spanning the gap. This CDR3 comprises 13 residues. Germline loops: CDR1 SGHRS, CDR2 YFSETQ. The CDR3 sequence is CASSLSGLDGYTF. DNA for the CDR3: TGCGCCAGCAGCTTGTCAGGTTTAGATGGCTACACCTTC.

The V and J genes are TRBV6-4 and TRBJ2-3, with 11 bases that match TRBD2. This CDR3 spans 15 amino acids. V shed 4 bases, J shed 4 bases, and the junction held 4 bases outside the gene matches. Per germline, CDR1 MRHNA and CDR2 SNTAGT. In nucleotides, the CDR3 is TGTGCCAGCAGTGTTAGCGGGGGGGCCGCAGATACGCAGTATTTT. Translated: CASSVSGGAADTQYF.

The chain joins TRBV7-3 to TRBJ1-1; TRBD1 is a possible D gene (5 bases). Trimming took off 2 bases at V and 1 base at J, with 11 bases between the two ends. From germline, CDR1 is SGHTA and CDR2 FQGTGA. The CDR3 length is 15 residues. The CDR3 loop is CASSLGGARNTEAFF. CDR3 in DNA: TGTGCCAGCAGCTTAGGAGGGGCGAGGAACACTGAAGCTTTCTTT.